This paragraph reports one T cell receptor beta chain. The antigen this receptor binds is unknown. Per-base quality was not reported, and no clone a single base away is much larger than it. The germline V gene sets CDR1 to SQVTM and CDR2 to ANQGSEA. The CDR3 holds 12 amino acids from the cysteine to the phenylalanine. Left in the record is the CDR3 DNA by itself, 36 bases read in frame from the first base. V trim: 7 bases; J trim: 6 bases; unmatched bases: 7. The library was made by RT-PCR. These reads were obtained on a NextSeq 550. TCRdb applied fastp at Q25 and MiXCR to the public reads, then kept only in-frame beta chains. When rows share a CDR3 protein, they turn into one entry using the most common DNA and genes. For this sample there are 410,000 or so distinct CDR3 sequences; approximately 16% appear just once. Of the sample, around 6.8% is held by the ten largest clones. The sample originates from a study of patients and donors after allogeneic stem cell transplantation (dated by TCRdb to the early 2020s).

This chain is built from TRBV29-1 and TRBJ1-1; a stretch of 8 junction bases matches TRBD1. The sample taken for sequencing was blood, either unsorted or a sorted T cell fraction (not recorded which). The clonotype comes from a human donor who was either an allogeneic HSCT recipient or a stem cell or donor lymphocyte infusion donor (not recorded which). It is not recorded whose cells these are; they may come from a transplant donor. The CDR3 sequence is CSATNRGAEAFF. The DNA reads as follows: TGCAGCGCCACCAACAGGGGGGCTGAAGCTTTCTTT.